This is a list of T cell receptor beta chains from one sample in a study of T cells in localized non-small cell lung cancer. Sequencing used immunoSEQ multiplex PCR; TCRdb keeps in-frame clones, though not all of them. The data hold around 35,000 clones, with 80% observed a single time. Sequenced here: peripheral blood, sampled before any cancer treatment. These receptors all come from a male donor older than 55 with stage III squamous cell lung carcinoma. CDR3s include the opening cysteine and the closing phenylalanine or tryptophan. The D gene is left open where the match is weak. Not all rows give a size; the values are once, few, many and, for expanded clones, a class.

size,D,J,V,DNA,CDR3
NA,TRBD1,TRBJ2-7,TRBV28,TGTGCCAGCAATAAACAGGGGAAAGGGTACGAGCAGTACTTC,CASNKQGKGYEQYF
NA,TRBD1,TRBJ1-1,TRBV19,TGTGCCAGTAGTGCGGCCGGGACAGTGAACACTGAAGCTTTCTTT,CASSAAGTVNTEAFF
NA,NA,TRBJ2-1,TRBV27,TGTGCCAGCAGACAGAACCCTTACAATGAGCAGTTCTTC,CASRQNPYNEQFF
few,NA,TRBJ2-3,TRBV25-1,TGTGCCAGCAGTGAATACGGGACTTTATTGACAGATACGCAGTATTTT,CASSEYGTLLTDTQYF
NA,TRBD2,TRBJ2-7,TRBV27,TGTGCCAGCAGTCGAGGTCTAGCGGGAGTTGAGTCCTACGAGCAGTACTTC,CASSRGLAGVESYEQYF
few,NA,TRBJ2-1,TRBV7-2,TGTGCCAGCAGCTTAGCGTTAGCTTACAATGAGCAGTTCTTC,CASSLALAYNEQFF
NA,TRBD2,TRBJ2-5,TRBV7-8,TGTGCCAGCAGCTTAAGGTTAGCGGGAGAACGAGAGACCCAGTACTTC,CASSLRLAGERETQYF
NA,NA,TRBJ2-5,TRBV7-2,TGTGCCAGCAGCTTAAACCCGGGGGCTTGGGAGACCCAGTACTTC,CASSLNPGAWETQYF
NA,NA,TRBJ1-1,TRBV9,TGTGCCAGCATAGGGACACCTAACACTGAAGCTTTCTTT,CASIGTPNTEAFF
NA,NA,TRBJ2-1,TRBV6-5,TGTGCCAGCAGGGGGGGCAGGCGAGGCAATGAGCAGTTCTTC,CASRGGRRGNEQFF
NA,NA,TRBJ2-3,TRBV7-2,TGTGCCAGCAGCTTAGCTTCCCAGGGTTGGGATACGCAGTATTTT,CASSLASQGWDTQYF
once,NA,TRBJ2-1,TRBV6-1,TGTGCCAGCAGTGCCTTGGGGGCCGGGTCCTACAATGAGCAGTTCTTC,CASSALGAGSYNEQFF
once,TRBD2,TRBJ2-5,TRBV10-2,TGCGCCAGCAGAACATCTAGCGGGGGTGTGGAGACCCAGTACTTC,CASRTSSGGVETQYF
NA,TRBD2,TRBJ2-3,TRBV7-2,TGTGCCAGCAGCCAGCAGTGGGGGCGGGGGGGCCCAGATACGCAGTATTTT,CASSQQWGRGGPDTQYF
once,TRBD1,TRBJ1-1,TRBV6-5,TGTGCCAGCAGTTACGCAGGGGGCACTGAAGCTTTCTTT,CASSYAGGTEAFF
NA,TRBD1,TRBJ1-5,TRBV27,TGTGCCAGCAGTCCCCAGGGGGCGAGTCAGCCCCAGCATTTT,CASSPQGASQPQHF
few,NA,TRBJ2-5,TRBV7-6,TGTGCCAGCAGCCGGTGGACAGAAGAGACCCAGTACTTC,CASSRWTEETQYF
few,NA,TRBJ2-7,TRBV6-5,TGTGCCAGCAGGACGGACGGCGCGGCCTACGAGCAGTACTTC,CASRTDGAAYEQYF
once,NA,TRBJ2-1,TRBV7-7,TGTGCCAGCAGCCCACAGGGTTTACATGAGCAGTTCTTC,CASSPQGLHEQFF
NA,TRBD2,TRBJ2-3,TRBV27,TGTGCCAGCAGTTTATACGCAACGGGGGGAAAGACAGATACGCAGTATTTT,CASSLYATGGKTDTQYF
NA,TRBD1,TRBJ1-4,TRBV11-2,TGTGCCAGCAGCCCATTCGGACAGGATAATGAAAAACTGTTTTTT,CASSPFGQDNEKLFF
NA,NA,TRBJ2-7,TRBV7-2,TGTGCCAGCAGCCCGTCTCGGGATGGCATCGGAAGTAAGCAGTACTTC,CASSPSRDGIGSKQYF
few,TRBD1,TRBJ1-4,TRBV7-9,TGTGCCAGCAGCTGGGGACAGGGCAGTGAAAAACTGTTTTTT,CASSWGQGSEKLFF
once,NA,TRBJ1-5,TRBV7-8,TGTGCCAGCAGCTTATCAGGGGTCCCCAATCAGCCCCAGCATTTT,CASSLSGVPNQPQHF
once,NA,TRBJ1-2,TRBV18,TGTGCCAGCTCACCGGGCAGAATTTATGGCTACACCTTC,CASSPGRIYGYTF
NA,NA,TRBJ2-1,TRBV30,TGTGCCTGGAGTGTACGCAGGTCTCGGCCAAATGAGCAGTTCTTC,CAWSVRRSRPNEQFF
NA,NA,TRBJ2-1,TRBV7-2,TGTGCCAGCAGCTTAAGGATTGGTAGTGGGGGAGGCAATGAGCAGTTCTTC,CASSLRIGSGGGNEQFF
NA,NA,TRBJ2-2,TRBV29-1,TGCAGCGTTGCAACGGCAGGCCTGAACACCGGGGAGCTGTTTTTT,CSVATAGLNTGELFF
once,TRBD2,TRBJ2-7,TRBV7-6,TGTGCCAGCAGCTTAGAGGCTAGCGGGAGGCTTAGCTCCTACGAGCAGTACTTC,CASSLEASGRLSSYEQYF
NA,TRBD1,TRBJ2-1,TRBV7-2,TGTGCCAGCAGCTTAGGAGAACAGGGGGCGTATCATGAGCAGTTCTTC,CASSLGEQGAYHEQFF
NA,TRBD1,TRBJ2-7,TRBV6-1,TGTGCCAGCAGAAAGTCGGGACAGCGAGCTTACGAGCAGTACTTC,CASRKSGQRAYEQYF
NA,TRBD1,TRBJ1-6,TRBV27,TGTGCCAGCAGCCCCAATACTTCAGACAGGGGAGGATCCTATAATTCACCCCTCCACTTT,CASSPNTSDRGGSYNSPLHF
NA,TRBD1,TRBJ2-7,TRBV27,TGTGCCAGCAGTACGAGGACAGGCGTCTCCTACGAGCAGTACTTC,CASSTRTGVSYEQYF
NA,NA,TRBJ2-3,TRBV5-8,TGTGCCAGCAGCTTGGATAGCTACTCAGATACGCAGTATTTT,CASSLDSYSDTQYF
NA,TRBD2,TRBJ2-7,TRBV6-6,TGTGCCAGCAGTTACTCGTCTAGCGGGACTTACGAGCAGTACTTC,CASSYSSSGTYEQYF
NA,NA,TRBJ2-1,TRBV7-2,TGTGCCAGCATCCCAGGGGGGCGCTCCTACAATGAGCAGTTCTTC,CASIPGGRSYNEQFF
once,NA,TRBJ2-5,TRBV6-5,TGTGCCAGCAGTTACCGTATCAGGGGAGAGACCCAGTACTTC,CASSYRIRGETQYF
NA,NA,TRBJ2-5,TRBV7-9,TGTGCCAGCGATCCAGGATCCCAAGAGACCCAGTACTTC,CASDPGSQETQYF
NA,NA,TRBJ1-1,TRBV28,TGTGCCAGCAGTTTCCCTGAACGCACTGAAGCTTTCTTT,CASSFPERTEAFF
NA,TRBD1,TRBJ1-6,TRBV5-1,TGCGCCAGCAGCGACGGGGACAGGGGGAACGTGCCCCTCCACTTT,CASSDGDRGNVPLHF
NA,NA,TRBJ1-1,TRBV5-6,TGTGCCAGCAGCTTGGCATTCCTGCCTGAAGCTTTCTTT,CASSLAFLPEAFF
NA,NA,TRBJ1-4,TRBV6-5,TGTGCCAGCAGCAGGACAGAGAGCAATGAAAAACTGTTTTTT,CASSRTESNEKLFF
once,NA,TRBJ1-2,TRBV5-4,TGTGCCAGCAGCCTCTCACAGGGTGCATATGGCTACACCTTC,CASSLSQGAYGYTF
NA,NA,TRBJ1-2,TRBV6-5,TGTGCCAGCAGTTACTCACCCCACTATGGCTACACCTTC,CASSYSPHYGYTF
NA,TRBD1,TRBJ1-4,TRBV14,TGTGCCAGCAGCCAACGACAGGGAGGTGAAAAACTGTTTTTT,CASSQRQGGEKLFF
NA,TRBD1,TRBJ1-1,TRBV5-4,TGTGCCAGCAGCCTGCCGGGACAGGGGTCGAACACTGAAGCTTTCTTT,CASSLPGQGSNTEAFF
once,NA,TRBJ1-1,TRBV9,TGTGCCAGCAGCGCTGGGACCTTACCAAACGCTGAAGCTTTCTTT,CASSAGTLPNAEAFF
NA,NA,TRBJ2-3,TRBV27,TGTGCCAGCAGTGTCAACAGAGATACGCAGTATTTT,CASSVNRDTQYF
NA,NA,TRBJ2-1,TRBV6-5,TGTGCCAGCAGTCGATCCTACAATGAGCAGTTCTTC,CASSRSYNEQFF
NA,TRBD1,TRBJ1-4,TRBV18,TGTGCCAGCTCACCGACTCCGGACAGGCAACTGTTTTTT,CASSPTPDRQLFF